This T cell receptor (beta chain) is drawn from a study of spatial heterogeneity in lung cancer. This clonotype was observed a few times. Per the germline V gene, CDR1 is SGHRS and CDR2 is YFSETQ. With 4 bases removed from V and 0 bases from J, the gap between germline ends came to 11 bases. This CDR3 contains 14 residues. Sample time point: sample taken at primary tumor resection. Unsorted whole RNA of tumor, nontumor lung or frozen PBMC was sequenced. TCRdb re-analysed the 5' RACE reads in MiXCR, keeping a single row per CDR3 protein. This sample has some 21,000 distinct CDR3 sequences, with approximately 4.4% found just once.

The sequence came from a male donor with early-stage non-small cell lung cancer. Material: PBMCs, obtained at surgery. The chain employs TRBV5-1 and TRBJ2-7; D is unresolved. CDR3 sequence: CASSAQTSSYEQYF. In nucleotides, the CDR3 is TGCGCCAGCAGCGCCCAGACAAGCTCCTACGAGCAGTACTTC.